These T cell receptor beta chains were read from a single sample in a study of Tregs in tolerant kidney transplant recipients. Sequencing was performed with immunoSEQ multiplex PCR; in TCRdb, only in-frame clones are kept and a portion is missing. In the table there are 120,000 or so clones, 92% of which are singletons. The sample taken for sequencing was CD4+ T cells from blood. Every receptor here comes from a human donor in good health. The CDR3 runs from the conserved cysteine through the conserved F or W. D genes are given only for firm matches. Part of the rows lack a size; the others show once, few, many or a class for expanded clones.

CDR3,DNA,length,size,J,V,D
CASSEPSGSSYEQYF,TGTGCCAGCAGTGAACCTAGCGGGAGCTCCTACGAGCAGTACTTC,15,.,TRBJ2-7,TRBV6-1,TRBD2
CASRGDNYGYTF,TGTGCCAGCAGAGGGGACAACTATGGCTACACCTTC,12,once,TRBJ1-2,TRBV2,.
CASSLGGRSTEAFF,TGCGCCAGCAGCTTGGGTGGGAGGTCCACTGAAGCTTTCTTT,14,.,TRBJ1-1,TRBV5-1,.
CASSYPLTF,TGTGCCAGCAGTTACCCGCTCACTTTC,9,.,TRBJ1-2,TRBV6-6,.
CASSLSVFSGAEAFF,TGTGCCAGCAGCTTAAGCGTTTTTTCAGGGGCTGAAGCTTTCTTT,15,once,TRBJ1-1,TRBV7-8,.
CASRRDLTGELFF,TGTGCCAGCAGGCGGGACCTCACCGGGGAGCTGTTTTTT,13,.,TRBJ2-2,TRBV2,.
CASSIRGGGTDTQYF,TGTGCCAGTAGTATTAGAGGGGGTGGTACAGATACGCAGTATTTT,15,.,TRBJ2-3,TRBV19,.
CASRGTTGVEGYTF,TGTGCCAGCCGGGGGACAACAGGGGTTGAGGGCTACACCTTC,14,.,TRBJ1-2,TRBV5-4,TRBD1
CASSPPGRGSGNTIYF,TGTGCCAGCTCACCACCGGGCAGGGGGTCTGGAAACACCATATATTTT,16,.,TRBJ1-3,TRBV18,TRBD1
CASSSETSGGINEQFF,TGCGCCAGCAGCTCAGAGACTAGCGGGGGGATCAATGAGCAGTTCTTC,16,.,TRBJ2-1,TRBV5-1,TRBD2
CATSRDRKGRGQPQHF,TGTGCCACCAGCAGAGATCGGAAAGGCCGAGGTCAGCCCCAGCATTTT,16,.,TRBJ1-5,TRBV15,.
CASSRTSGLTDTQYF,TGTGCCAGCAGTCGGACTAGCGGACTCACAGATACGCAGTATTTT,15,.,TRBJ2-3,TRBV7-9,TRBD2
CASSHPDRGLSEQYF,TGTGCCAGCAGCCACCCGGACAGGGGGCTGTCCGAGCAGTACTTC,15,.,TRBJ2-7,TRBV4-2,TRBD1
CASSPRGPYEQYF,TGTGCCAGCAGCCCTAGGGGACCCTACGAGCAGTACTTC,13,once,TRBJ2-7,TRBV5-4,.
CASSLGASDGYTF,TGCGCCAGCAGCTTGGGGGCCTCCGATGGCTACACCTTC,13,.,TRBJ1-2,TRBV5-1,.
CASGIYRGTGGRTQYF,TGTGCCAGCGGAATATACCGGGGGACAGGGGGCCGTACGCAGTATTTT,16,.,TRBJ2-3,TRBV27,TRBD1
CASRAPGTGGSGNTIYF,TGTGCCAGCAGAGCCCCCGGGACAGGGGGATCAGGAAACACCATATATTTT,17,.,TRBJ1-3,TRBV2,TRBD1
CASSSPGLAVEQYF,TGTGCCAGCAGCTCACCGGGACTAGCGGTCGAGCAGTACTTC,14,.,TRBJ2-7,TRBV5-4,TRBD2
CASSLVGGAQPQHF,TGCGCCAGCAGCTTGGTTGGGGGGGCTCAGCCCCAGCATTTT,14,once,TRBJ1-5,TRBV5-1,.
CASRTSGSSYEQYF,TGTGCCAGCAGAACTAGCGGGAGCTCCTACGAGCAGTACTTC,14,.,TRBJ2-7,TRBV2,TRBD2
CASSPRPADSLLGNEQFF,TGTGCCAGCTCACCACGGCCGGCTGACAGCCTCTTGGGCAATGAGCAGTTCTTC,18,.,TRBJ2-1,TRBV18,.
CASSGFAGGPGELFF,TGTGCCAGCAGTGGTTTCGCGGGGGGGCCCGGGGAGCTGTTTTTT,15,.,TRBJ2-2,TRBV2,TRBD2
CASSLAPPGNQPQHF,TGTGCCAGCAGCTTGGCACCTCCGGGGAATCAGCCCCAGCATTTT,15,.,TRBJ1-5,TRBV5-5,.
CAGGGKTSSTDTQYF,TGTGCCGGGGGGGGGAAAACCTCTAGCACAGATACGCAGTATTTT,15,.,TRBJ2-3,TRBV6-1,TRBD2